These T cell receptor beta chains were read from a single sample in a study of siplizumab effects on memory and regulatory T cells. Sequencing was performed with immunoSEQ multiplex PCR; in TCRdb, only in-frame clones are kept and a portion is missing. The repertoire holds about 110,000 clones, with 80% to 95% as singletons. Sequencing input: CD4+ T cells sorted from blood. The receptors come from a human donor in good health. CDR3s include the opening cysteine and the closing phenylalanine or tryptophan.

>TRBJ2-7|TRBV9
CASSPKGLAGYEQYF
>TRBJ2-1|TRBV7-6
CASKAFSSYNEQFF
>TRBJ1-2|TRBV5-4
CASSLEDRGGLNGYTF
>TRBJ1-1|TRBV14
CASSLIQGNTEAFF
>TRBJ1-3|TRBV15
CATSPDRASGNTIYF
>TRBJ2-5|TRBV29-1
CSVETIRKTQYF
>TRBJ2-5|TRBV5-6
CASSRAGGAGETQYF
>TRBJ1-1|TRBV10-3
CAISGGQAAEAFF
>TRBJ1-2|TRBV10-3
CAISESWGNYGYTF
>TRBJ2-3|TRBV6-1
CASSDRTSGAGDTQYF
>TRBJ1-2|TRBV2
CASKGGASYGYTF
>TRBJ2-5|TRBV25-1
CASSAWADSQETQYF
>TRBJ2-2|TRBV19
CASSIITARGGSTGELFF
>TRBJ2-3|TRBV27
CASRRGRGWDTQYF
>TRBJ2-7|TRBV6-5
CASSRGNEQYF
>TRBJ2-5|TRBV10-3
CAISDMSGETQYF
>TRBJ2-7|TRBV19
CASSIVKSGSYEQYF
>TRBJ1-3|TRBV13
CASSLGDFYSGNTIYF
>TRBJ1-1|TRBV9
CASSPSDRGRRAFF
>TRBJ2-2|TRBV18
CASSPRLAGAVGELFF
>TRBJ1-6|TRBV6-1
CASSDLTGSPLHF
>TRBJ1-2|TRBV6-5
CASSGRDRGNYGYTF
>TRBJ1-1|TRBV19
CASRADGSPNTEAFF
>TRBJ2-5|TRBV2
CASSERETQYF
>TRBJ1-1|TRBV4-1
CASSQDGSTNTEAFF
>TRBJ1-3|TRBV9
CASSALTYPGQGAKGNTIYF
>TRBJ1-3|TRBV10-1
CASSRGLHRPGSGNTIYF
>TRBJ2-1|TRBV19
CASEGYNEQFF
>TRBJ2-5|TRBV6-5
CASSYEGGNQETQYF
>TRBJ2-6|TRBV25-1
CASSESGANVLTF
>TRBJ1-4|TRBV5-6
CASSSPGQGQNEKLFF
>TRBJ1-3|TRBV7-8
CASSLGDSSGNTIYF
>TRBJ2-7|TRBV18
CASSPGGQFEQYF
>TRBJ1-4|TRBV6-5
CASTTGGREKLFF
>TRBJ2-7|TRBV18
CASSPQRAEGEQYF
>TRBJ1-5|TRBV2
CASRRTDSNQPQHF
>TRBJ2-2|TRBV6-6
CASRRQGDASTGELFF
>TRBJ2-3|TRBV29-1
CSVGERREAAQYF
>TRBJ1-6|TRBV15
CATSSGRGPSLHNSPLHF
>TRBJ1-5|TRBV5-1
CASSFGQGNQPQHF
>TRBJ2-5|TRBV5-6
CASSLGRGQETQYF